The 8 T cell receptor beta chains presented below share a single source sample, sequenced in a study of control samples from healthy donors and cancer patients. Assay: immunoSEQ multiplex PCR; the TCRdb copy retains only in-frame clones and omits some. The profile covers about 120,000 clones, with over 75% appearing a single time and 2.9% taken by the ten largest. Sequenced: blood. The receptors shown here come from a man in his sixties in good health.

This clone has a single count. The chain joins TRBV25-1 to TRBJ1-1; 11 bases line up with TRBD1. The CDR3 consists of 15 residues. V shed 8 bases and J 1 base; nucleotides not matched to a gene: 6. Germline V lookup: CDR1 MGHDK, CDR2 SYGVNS. The CDR3 nucleotides are TGTGCCAGCTCGGGACAGGGGGTCGGGAACACTGAAGCTTTCTTT. This encodes CASSGQGVGNTEAFF.

This clone was recorded once. V and J are TRBV6-5 and TRBJ1-1; TRBD1 is a possible D gene (6 bases). Trimming took 0 bases from V and 4 from J, leaving 15 bases between them. The germline CDR1 and CDR2 sequences are MNHEY and SVGAGI. This CDR3 contains 16 residues. The CDR3: CASSYSDRGPGTEAFF. The CDR3 bases are TGTGCCAGCAGTTACTCTGATCGGGGGCCGGGCACTGAAGCTTTCTTT.

The chain uses TRBV21-1 and TRBJ1-5; no DNA check was done on the table's D call, TRBD1. TRBV21-1 is given as a pseudogene. There are 19 residues in the CDR3. The CDR3 region has the DNA TGTGCCAGCAGATACGAAGGGGACAGGACCCCCCGGGCAGCTCAGCCCCAGCATTTT. Protein product: CASRYEGDRTPRAAQPQHF.

This chain links TRBV28 with TRBJ2-7; unclear D gene. From germline, CDR1 is MDHEN and CDR2 SYDVKM. V shed 3 bases and J shed 2 bases, with 14 bases lying between them. This CDR3 has 15 residues. Written as DNA, the CDR3 is TGTGCCAGCAGTTTCTCGATTCCTCGGCCCTACGAGCAGTACTTC. The encoded protein is CASSFSIPRPYEQYF.

CDR3 loop: CASSPGTGGGNTIYF. The CDR3 coding sequence is TGTGCCAGCAGCCCCGGGACAGGGGGCGGAAACACCATATATTTT. V and J are TRBV3-1 (or the pseudogene TRBV3-2) and TRBJ1-3; 12 bases are a match to TRBD1. The CDR3 has 15 residues. V trimming: 4 bases; J trimming: 4 bases; junction bases outside the gene matches: 2. Germline V lookup: CDR1 LGHDT, CDR2 YNNKEL (reference sequence).

The genes are TRBV4-3 and TRBJ2-1; a possible D gene is TRBD2 (6 bases). This CDR3 contains 17 residues. V was trimmed by 1 base and J by 3 bases, leaving 16 bases between them. In germline, CDR1 is LGHNA, CDR2 YSLEER. CDR3 sequence: CASSQVFGRGNYNEQFF. The CDR3 DNA follows: TGCGCCAGCAGCCAAGTGTTCGGGCGGGGAAACTACAATGAGCAGTTCTTC.

CDR3 bases: TGCGCCAGCAGCCAAGTGGGCTTTGCAACTAATGAAAAACTGTTTTTT. Translating gives CASSQVGFATNEKLFF. This chain links TRBV4-1 with TRBJ1-4; D unclear. The CDR3 length is 16 residues. The germline V and J ends were trimmed by 1 base and 0 bases, with 9 bases remaining between them. Germline V gene data show CDR1 as MGHRA and CDR2 as YSYEKL.

Notes on this clone: The sample has other DNA sequences that encode this CDR3 too. The chain carries TRBV28 and TRBJ1-1, with a possible D match to TRBD1 (5 bases). The CDR3 is 14 amino acids. Trimming cost V 3 bases and J 1 base, with 9 bases left between them. In germline, CDR1 is MDHEN, CDR2 SYDVKM. The CDR3 region is CASSFRGGNTEAFF. DNA for the CDR3: TGTGCCAGCAGTTTTAGGGGCGGGAACACTGAAGCTTTCTTT. The full variable domain, with the rest looked up from reference TRBV28 and TRBJ1-1, is DVKVTQSSRYLVKRTGEKVFLECVQDMDHENMFWYRQDPGLGLRLIYFSYDVKMKEKGDIPEGYSVSREKKERFSLILESASTNQTSMYLCASSFRGGNTEAFFGQGTRLTVV.